This T cell receptor beta chain derives from a study of tumor and adjacent non-tumor tissue in lung cancer. Whole-study context: Patients were aged about 30 to 76, about 10 men and about five women, stage I to III.

For this clonotype: Its target is unknown.

The CDR3 covers 11 residues. Germline V gene lookup returns CDR1 WSHSY and CDR2 SAAADI. The V end lost 10 bases, the J end lost 8 bases, and 13 bases lay between the germline ends. TCRbeta libraries were built with three rounds of nested PCR, modified from ARM-PCR. TCRdb processed the multiplex PCR reads anew with MiXCR; each CDR3 protein has one entry. Of over 80,000 distinct CDR3 sequences in the sample, more than 75% were seen once. Study-wide points: Normal lung showed higher cumulative top 100 clone frequency than tumor.

The template was RNA from unsorted bulk tissue. Distant lung tissue was collected more than 3 cm away from the tumor edge. Sequenced material: distant non-tumor lung tissue. This clonotype was obtained from a woman between 45 and 65 years old with non-small cell lung cancer. This sequence joins TRBV10-2 and TRBJ2-3; D is undetermined. CDR3 in amino acids: CATRHSVTQYF. DNA for the CDR3: TGCGCCACCCGACATTCAGTTACGCAGTATTTT.